Following are 16 T cell receptor beta chains from one sample sequenced in a study of cytomegalovirus exposure and HLA in healthy donors. It was with 60 Vbeta and 13 Jbeta primers that the PCR ran. TCRdb's copy holds only in-frame clones and misses some; the assay was immunoSEQ multiplex PCR. The sample lists 150,000 to 200,000 clones; approximately 78% were seen once. The sequencing sample was made of PBMCs. These receptors were collected from a girl aged 2 to 9 in good health and CMV-seropositive.

This clone was picked up one time. The J gene is TRBJ2-5, the V gene TRBV21-1; the DNA was not compared with TRBD1, the D call given in the table. TRBV21-1 represents a pseudogene. The CDR3 is 13 residues long. This CDR3 reads CASTGVSQETQYF. The CDR3 DNA reads as TGTGCCAGTACAGGGGTCAGCCAAGAGACCCAGTACTTC.

This clone was detected only once. The V call is TRBV27, the J call TRBJ2-2; 7 bases fit TRBD2. There are 15 residues in the CDR3. The V and J ends lost 4 bases and 5 bases, in that order; junction bases with no gene match: 7. Per the germline V gene, CDR1 is MNHEY and CDR2 is SMNVEV (reference sequence). DNA for the CDR3: TGTGCCAGCAGTTCTCCTAGCGGTAAAACCGGGGAGCTGTTTTTT. Translated: CASSSPSGKTGELFF.

The V call is TRBV7-3, the J call TRBJ1-1, with no clear D. Per germline, CDR1 SGHTA and CDR2 FQGTGA. Trimming removed 0 bases from V and 3 bases from J, with 8 bases in between. This CDR3 region has 14 residues. CDR3 loop: CASSLTGADTEAFF. CDR3 coding DNA: TGTGCCAGCAGCTTAACCGGTGCGGACACTGAAGCTTTCTTT.

CDR3 sequence (DNA): TGTGCCAGCAGCCGTTACTACAATGAGCAGTTCTTC. Its protein is CASSRYYNEQFF. The chain carries TRBV5-6 and TRBJ2-1, with D uncertain. CDR3 size: 12 residues. Germline CDR1 SGHDT, CDR2 YYEEEE. Deletions cut 4 bases from V and 3 bases from J, with 5 bases between.

A few counts support this clone. The genes are TRBV30 and TRBJ1-3; a possible D gene is TRBD1 (5 bases). Per germline, CDR1 GTSNPN and CDR2 SVGIG (reference sequence). The V gene lost 0 bases and the J gene lost 0 bases, with 9 bases spanning the gap. There are 15 residues in the CDR3. The CDR3, as DNA: TGTGCCTGGAGTGTACACGACAGCTCTGGAAACACCATATATTTT. Its translation: CAWSVHDSSGNTIYF.

This clone was counted between two and nine times. The V gene is TRBV4-1, the J gene TRBJ1-5; D might be TRBD1 (5 bases). The CDR3 is 16 amino acids. Germline CDR1 MGHRA, CDR2 YSYEKL. V was clipped by 1 base and J by 4 bases, with 14 bases between them. The CDR3 reads CASSQVVQTANQPQHF. CDR3 bases: TGCGCCAGCAGCCAAGTAGTACAGACAGCTAATCAGCCCCAGCATTTT.

This clone was picked up a small number of times. CDR3 amino acids: CATSRPSGATSYNEQFF. CDR3 sequence (DNA): TGTGCCACCAGCAGACCTTCGGGTGCCACTTCCTACAATGAGCAGTTCTTC. This chain links TRBV15 with TRBJ2-1; D call uncertain. CDR3 length equals 17 residues. CDR1 and CDR2 from the germline V gene are LNHNV and YYDKDF (reference sequence). Trimming cost V 2 bases and J 1 base, with 15 bases left between them.

The genes are TRBV9 and TRBJ2-5; maybe TRBD2 (6 bases). CDR3 length: 16 amino acids. Germline CDR1 reads SGDLS; CDR2 reads YYNGEE. V lost 3 bases, J lost 5 bases, and 20 bases lay in between. The CDR3 is CASSGRRGRGEETQYF. CDR3 DNA sequence: TGTGCCAGCAGCGGTAGGCGGGGACGAGGAGAGGAGACCCAGTACTTC.

A few counts support this clone. The V and J genes are TRBV29-1 and TRBJ1-1; 7 bases agree with TRBD1. Germline lookup yields CDR1 SQVTM and CDR2 ANQGSEA. V dropped 6 bases and J dropped 4; count of bases not matched to a gene: 5. The CDR3 totals 12 residues. CDR3 nucleotide sequence: TGCAGCGTGAGGGGGCTTTTCACTGAAGCTTTCTTT. It translates to CSVRGLFTEAFF.

The chain carries TRBV10-3 and TRBJ1-1, with D maybe TRBD1 (6 bases). This CDR3 comprises 12 residues. Trimming took 11 bases from V and 4 from J, leaving 14 bases between them. The V gene's germline CDR1 is ENHRY and CDR2 SYGVKD. CDR3 bases: TGTGCCTTACAGGGAGAGGGCACTGAAGCTTTCTTT. It encodes CALQGEGTEAFF.

The J gene is TRBJ1-1, the V gene TRBV27; possible D gene TRBD1, 5 bases. V gave up 5 bases and J gave up 5 bases, with 9 bases separating them. The germline gives CDR1 MNHEY, CDR2 SMNVEV (reference sequence). The CDR3 runs 12 residues. CDR3 protein: CASSRRGTEAFF. DNA for the CDR3: TGTGCCAGCAGTCGAAGGGGTACTGAAGCTTTCTTT.

V usage is TRBV30 and J usage is TRBJ2-5, with a weak D call TRBD1 (6 bases). This CDR3 is 13 amino acids long. Trimming took 3 bases from V and 5 from J, leaving 13 bases between them. From germline, CDR1 is GTSNPN and CDR2 SVGIG (reference sequence). Here the CDR3 DNA reads TGTGCCTGGAGAAAACAGGGAAGGGAGACCCAGTACTTC. The encoded protein is CAWRKQGRETQYF.

The V and J genes are TRBV27 and TRBJ1-4; 7 nucleotides match TRBD1. The CDR3 extends over 16 amino acids. Losses at the gene ends were 10 bases for V and 6 bases for J; bases not matched to a gene: 17. The V gene's germline CDR1 is MNHEY and CDR2 SMNVEV (reference sequence). CDR3 amino acids: CATPWGAQGGDEKLFF. The CDR3 bases are TGTGCCACCCCGTGGGGGGCGCAGGGGGGCGATGAAAAACTGTTTTTT.

CDR3 bases: TGTGCCAGCAGCCCGAAGACAGGGTACTATGGCTACACCTTC. This encodes CASSPKTGYYGYTF. The rearrangement links TRBV5-4 to TRBJ1-2; TRBD1 aligns across 7 bases. This CDR3 spans 14 amino acids. J gave up 3 bases and V 4 bases, and 6 bases lay outside the gene matches. Germline loops: CDR1 SGHNT, CDR2 YYREEE (reference sequence).

This chain links TRBV18 with TRBJ2-7; 14 bases map to TRBD2. The CDR3 runs 17 residues. Germline V CDR1 and CDR2: KGHSH, LQKENI. V was clipped by 6 bases and J by 6 bases; unmatched bases: 13. The CDR3 DNA reads as TGTGCCAGCTCCCCCTCCCCGGGGACTAGCGGGAGAGGCGAGCAGTACTTC. Its translation is CASSPSPGTSGRGEQYF.

In DNA, the CDR3 is TGTGCCAGCAGTCCTGGGACAGGGCGACAGCCCCAGCATTTT. The encoded protein is CASSPGTGRQPQHF. The genes are TRBV27 and TRBJ1-5, with 9 positions matching TRBD1. The germline CDR1 and CDR2 sequences are MNHEY and SMNVEV (reference sequence). V trimming: 5 bases; J trimming: 7 bases; junction bases outside the gene matches: 6. This CDR3 region has 14 residues.